This T cell receptor (beta chain) originates from a study of shared clonotypes between healthy human individuals. The study's findings and limits: The study's rarefaction showed incomplete sorted-subset sequencing despite large depth.

Sequencing used immunoSEQ multiplex PCR; TCRdb keeps in-frame clones, though not all of them. The repertoire includes around 1 million clones, approximately 80% of them detected once, and nearly 1.5% sits in the top ten. With regard to this clone: Its cognate antigen is unknown.

The CDR3 covers 12 residues. Germline CDR1 and CDR2: MNHEY and SVGAGI. V was pared by 8 bases and J by 8 bases, with 8 bases of the junction left unmatched. The sequenced sample consisted of memory CD4+ T cells sorted from blood. Subset: CD45RA-negative fraction. The chain recombines TRBV6-5 with TRBJ1-2; 7 bases match TRBD1. This TCR derives from a man between 18 and 35 years old in good health. CDR3 residues: CASYDRVGGYTF. The CDR3 DNA is TGTGCCAGCTACGACAGGGTGGGCGGCTACACCTTC.